Listed below are T cell receptor beta chains from one sample, sequenced in a study of cytomegalovirus exposure and HLA in healthy donors. TCRdb's copy holds only in-frame clones and misses some; the assay was immunoSEQ multiplex PCR. The table has about 240,000 clones, around 88% seen once; the top ten hold over 0.95%. What was sequenced was PBMCs. Source of these receptors: a woman in her thirties in good health and CMV-seropositive. Both conserved end residues are part of each CDR3. Fields, in order: J gene, V gene, clone size, D gene, CDR3 protein, CDR3 DNA. A D gene is named only where the DNA matches it firmly. Clone size is not always given. Where it is, it says once, few, many or a class for expanded clones.

TRBJ2-7 | TRBV5-1 | . | TRBD1 | CASSLAGQGISGEQYF | TGCGCCAGCAGCTTGGCCGGACAGGGAATTTCGGGCGAGCAGTACTTC
TRBJ2-7 | TRBV5-6 | . | TRBD2 | CASSWLAGESFAYEQYF | TGTGCCAGCAGCTGGTTAGCGGGGGAGTCCTTTGCCTACGAGCAGTACTTC
TRBJ1-2 | TRBV5-6 | once | . | CASSLGLQDTF | TGTGCCAGCAGCTTGGGTCTTCAGGACACCTTC
TRBJ2-1 | TRBV9 | . | . | CASSPAPESSYNEQFF | TGTGCCAGCAGCCCCGCCCCCGAGAGCTCCTACAATGAGCAGTTCTTC
TRBJ2-7 | TRBV5-1 | . | TRBD1 | CASRGGTGALPLVYEQYF | TGCGCCAGCAGAGGCGGGACAGGGGCTCTTCCGCTCGTTTACGAGCAGTACTTC
TRBJ1-1 | TRBV6-5 | . | . | CASRTGQEAFF | TGTGCCAGCAGGACCGGACAAGAAGCTTTCTTT
TRBJ2-1 | TRBV2 | . | TRBD2 | CASSDELAGYWVQFF | TGTGCCAGCAGTGACGAGCTAGCGGGGTATTGGGTGCAGTTCTTC
TRBJ2-1 | TRBV19 | . | . | CASSISETPYNEQFF | TGTGCCAGTAGTATTTCGGAGACCCCCTACAATGAGCAGTTCTTC
TRBJ2-5 | TRBV6-1 | . | . | CASSEQGRKETQYF | TGTGCCAGCAGTGAACAGGGGCGTAAAGAGACCCAGTACTTC
TRBJ1-2 | TRBV19 | few | TRBD1 | CASSIRTGPGYTF | TGTGCCAGTAGTATCCGGACAGGGCCTGGCTACACCTTC
TRBJ2-7 | TRBV30 | . | TRBD1 | CAWRRSDRDRDQQYF | TGTGCCTGGAGGAGATCCGACCGGGACAGGGACCAGCAGTACTTC
TRBJ2-2 | TRBV5-6 | few | . | CASSLTLERSGELFF | TGTGCCAGCAGCTTGACCCTAGAGCGGTCCGGGGAGCTGTTTTTT